The following is a TCR beta chain sequence with its context. Its antigen is not known. Sequencing was performed with immunoSEQ multiplex PCR; in TCRdb, only in-frame clones are kept and a portion is missing. The sample lists about 100,000 clones, around 90% seen once, with about 6% in the top ten. This CDR3 region has 13 residues. Germline CDR1 is SGHRS and CDR2 is YFSETQ. The trim removed 2 bases at V and 6 bases at J, leaving 3 bases unmatched. The sample originates from a study of identifying expanded T cells in peripheral blood. Whole-study results and caveats: Across healthy donors, higher total template counts meant significantly greater roughly 2-week count variance.

This sequence originates from a person aged 18 to 75 in good health. The rearrangement uses TRBV5-1 and TRBJ2-7; 9 bases are a match to TRBD1. The sample taken for sequencing was blood. The CDR3 reads CASSFTDRGEQYF. In DNA form, the CDR3 reads TGCGCCAGCAGCTTCACGGACAGGGGCGAGCAGTACTTC.